The next 18 T cell receptor beta chains were all read from a single sample in a study of siplizumab effects on memory and regulatory T cells. The repertoire was sequenced with immunoSEQ multiplex PCR; TCRdb's copy has only in-frame clones and lacks some. Here the sample spans some 70,000 clones, about 87% being singletons. Sequenced sample: Tregs sorted from blood. Every receptor here comes from a human donor in good health.

The chain couples TRBV19 to TRBJ2-3; no clear D gene. V shed 3 bases and J shed 5 bases, with 9 bases lying between them. The germline V gene has CDR1 LNHDA and CDR2 SQIVND (reference sequence). The CDR3 spans 13 residues. The CDR3 loop reads CASSIFAEDTQYF. The CDR3 DNA reads as TGTGCCAGTAGTATCTTTGCGGAAGATACGCAGTATTTT.

This clone has a single count. The rearrangement uses TRBV20-1 and TRBJ2-1; D remains unclear. The V gene's germline CDR1 is DFQATT and CDR2 SNEGSKA (reference sequence). This CDR3 has 11 amino acids. Trimming stripped 0 bases from V and 6 bases from J, with 3 bases between. DNA of the CDR3: TGCAGTGCTAGAGAATCCAATGAGCAGTTCTTC. Translated, it gives CSARESNEQFF.

The rearrangement joins TRBV6-6 to TRBJ2-1; TRBD2 aligns across 9 bases. CDR3 length: 15 amino acids. V lost 6 bases and J lost 8; bases outside the gene matches: 11. The V gene's germline CDR1 is MNHNY and CDR2 SVGAGI (reference sequence). In nucleotides, the CDR3 is TGTGCCAGCAGACCCGGACTAGCGATGAACTATGAGCAGTTCTTC. Translating it yields CASRPGLAMNYEQFF.

The gene calls are TRBV5-4 and TRBJ2-1, with 8 bases lining up with TRBD2. Per germline, CDR1 SGHNT and CDR2 YYREEE (reference sequence). The CDR3 is 15 amino acids. Unmatched junction bases numbered 4, after V lost 0 bases and J lost 5 bases. The CDR3 reads CASSLAGLVNNEQFF. The DNA of the CDR3 is TGTGCCAGCAGCTTGGCGGGACTAGTCAACAATGAGCAGTTCTTC.

This clone has just one count. V gene TRBV5-8 combines with J gene TRBJ1-1; D is unresolved. Germline V gives CDR1 SGHTS, CDR2 YDEGEE. The germline V and J ends were trimmed by 4 bases and 11 bases, with 9 bases remaining between them. CDR3 size: 10 residues. CDR3 DNA sequence: TGTGCCAGCAGCCTTGGTAGGGCTTTCTTT. It yields the protein CASSLGRAFF. Full variable domain (rest looked up from reference TRBV5-8 and TRBJ1-1): EAGVTQSPTHLIKTRGQQATLRCSPISGHTSVYWYQQALGLGLQFLLWYDEGEERNRGNFPPRFSGRQFPNYSSELNVNALELEDSALYLCASSLGRAFFGQGTRLTVV.

This chain links TRBV7-3 with TRBJ2-2; perhaps TRBD2 as D (7 bases). The ends were cut back, 5 bases at V and 1 base at J, with 14 bases in the middle. The CDR3 covers 16 residues. Germline lookup yields CDR1 SGHTA and CDR2 FQGTGA. The CDR3 loop is CASSINGGQNTGELFF. The DNA for the CDR3 is TGTGCCAGCAGCATTAACGGGGGGCAGAACACCGGGGAGCTGTTTTTT.

V gene TRBV27 combines with J gene TRBJ1-1; D not resolved. The germline V gene has CDR1 MNHEY and CDR2 SMNVEV (reference sequence). Trimming stripped 1 base from V and 2 bases from J, with 5 bases between. The CDR3 runs 13 residues. CDR3 DNA sequence: TGTGCCAGCAGTTTATTGGTAAACACTGAAGCTTTCTTT. Translation: CASSLLVNTEAFF.

V is TRBV19 and J is TRBJ2-7; 8 bases line up with TRBD1. The trim removed 4 bases at V and 9 bases at J, leaving 8 bases unmatched. The CDR3 has 13 residues. The germline V gene has CDR1 LNHDA and CDR2 SQIVND (reference sequence). The CDR3 nucleotides are TGTGCCAGTAGTACGGTGACAGGGGAGAGGCAGTACTTC. Protein sequence: CASSTVTGERQYF.

The chain couples TRBV5-4 to TRBJ2-5, with D unclear. Germline V gives CDR1 SGHNT, CDR2 YYREEE (reference sequence). This CDR3 is 14 amino acids long. Trimming cost V 0 bases and J 2 bases, with 8 bases left between them. CDR3 sequence reads: CASSLVDQQETQYF. CDR3 DNA sequence: TGTGCCAGCAGCTTGGTAGACCAGCAAGAGACCCAGTACTTC.

The J gene is TRBJ1-3, the V gene TRBV6-6; D unclear. V gave up 2 bases and J gave up 5 bases, with 13 bases separating them. Germline values: CDR1 MNHNY, CDR2 SVGAGI (reference sequence). The CDR3 runs to 15 residues. Written as DNA, the CDR3 is TGTGCCAGCAGTTACGGTTTGGTCACTCGAAACACCATATATTTT. Amino acids: CASSYGLVTRNTIYF.

CDR3 sequence reads: CASSLDLGTEAFF. DNA for the CDR3: TGTGCCAGCAGCTTAGATCTAGGCACTGAAGCTTTCTTT. This sequence joins TRBV11-3 and TRBJ1-1; D is unclear. The germline V and J ends were trimmed by 0 bases and 4 bases, with 6 bases remaining between them. The germline V gene has CDR1 SGHNT and CDR2 YENEEA. The CDR3 contains 13 residues.

The rearrangement joins TRBV5-1 to TRBJ2-6; possibly TRBD2 for D (6 bases). The CDR3 sequence is 18 residues long. Germline CDR1 and CDR2: SGHRS and YFSETQ. V lost 4 bases, J lost 2 bases, and 19 bases lay in between. CDR3 sequence (DNA): TGCGCCAGCAGCCCCGGATGGAGGGGTGGGGCTGGGGCCAACGTCCTGACTTTC. This translates into CASSPGWRGGAGANVLTF.

This clone appeared once. The chain has TRBV5-6 and TRBJ1-5, with D possibly being TRBD1 (6 bases). Germline V lookup: CDR1 SGHDT, CDR2 YYEEEE. Trimming pared 0 bases from V and 1 base from J, leaving 11 bases between. There are 16 residues in the CDR3. CDR3 region: CASSLGPQGSNQPQHF. CDR3 DNA: TGTGCCAGCAGCTTGGGACCTCAGGGGAGCAATCAGCCCCAGCATTTT.

The rearrangement uses TRBV11-3 and TRBJ2-3; D possibly corresponds to TRBD1 (5 bases). The ends were cut back, 5 bases at V and 0 bases at J, with 15 bases in the middle. The CDR3 loop spans 16 amino acids. From germline, CDR1 is SGHNT and CDR2 YENEEA. The CDR3 is CASSPGFHPSTDTQYF. CDR3 bases: TGTGCCAGCAGCCCAGGGTTTCACCCTAGCACAGATACGCAGTATTTT.

CDR3 DNA: TGCAGTGCTATCGGCGAAAAACTGTTTTTT. Translated: CSAIGEKLFF. V gene TRBV20-1 combines with J gene TRBJ1-4; D is unclear. Germline CDR1 is DFQATT and CDR2 is SNEGSKA (reference sequence). Trimming stripped 4 bases from V and 8 bases from J, with 5 bases between. This CDR3 is built from 10 residues.

CDR3 coding DNA: TGTGCCAGCAGGGAAAAAGAGACAAAGACACATTCTAAGGAGAGCTCCTATAATTCACCCCTCCACTTT. This gives the protein CASREKETKTHSKESSYNSPLHF. The chain is built from TRBV6-1 and TRBJ1-6; the D is unclear. The V gene's germline CDR1 is MNHNS and CDR2 SASEGT. V was shortened by 6 bases and J by 0 bases, with 33 bases between the two germline ends. This CDR3 is 23 amino acids long.

This rearrangement joins TRBV25-1 to TRBJ1-2, with TRBD1 as a possible D gene (5 bases). V lost 4 bases and J lost 4, with 13 bases in between. This CDR3 is 14 amino acids long. Looked up from germline, CDR1 is MGHDK and CDR2 is SYGVNS. CDR3 loop: CASSAGTAAYGYTF. DNA of the CDR3: TGTGCCAGCAGTGCCGGGACGGCCGCCTATGGCTACACCTTC.

The rearrangement uses TRBV29-1 and TRBJ2-3; 7 bases align to TRBD1. The CDR3 has 14 residues. The V gene end was trimmed by 7 bases and the J gene end by 0 bases; junction bases not matched to a gene: 7. From germline, CDR1 is SQVTM and CDR2 ANQGSEA. CDR3 residues: CSGGQLSSTDTQYF. The CDR3 bases are TGCAGCGGGGGACAGCTCTCTAGCACAGATACGCAGTATTTT.